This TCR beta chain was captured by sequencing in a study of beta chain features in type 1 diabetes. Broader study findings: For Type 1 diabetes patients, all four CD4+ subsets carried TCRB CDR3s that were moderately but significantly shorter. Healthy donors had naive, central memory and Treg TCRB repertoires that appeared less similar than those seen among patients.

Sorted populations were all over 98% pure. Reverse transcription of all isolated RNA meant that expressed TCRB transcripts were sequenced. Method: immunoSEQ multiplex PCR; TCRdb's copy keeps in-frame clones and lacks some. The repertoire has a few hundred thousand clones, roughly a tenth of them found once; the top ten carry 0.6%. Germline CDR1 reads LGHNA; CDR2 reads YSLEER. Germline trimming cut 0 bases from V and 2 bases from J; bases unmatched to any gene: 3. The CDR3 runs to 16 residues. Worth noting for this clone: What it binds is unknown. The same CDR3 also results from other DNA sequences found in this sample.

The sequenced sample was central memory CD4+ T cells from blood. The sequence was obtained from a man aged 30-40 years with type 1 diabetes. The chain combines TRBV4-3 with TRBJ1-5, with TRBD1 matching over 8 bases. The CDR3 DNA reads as TGCGCCAGCAGCCAAGAACTGGGACAGGGCAATCAGCCCCAGCATTTT. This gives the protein CASSQELGQGNQPQHF.